This TCR beta chain originates from a study of beta chain features in type 1 diabetes. Study information: Cell yields, gender and age were comparable in patients and healthy donors.

V shed 10 bases and J shed 2 bases, with 14 bases lying between them. The CDR3 totals 13 residues. The germline CDR1 and CDR2 sequences are SNHLY and FYNNEI. Points on this clone: The antigen is undetermined.

Via CD45RO/CCR7/CD25/CD127/CD95/CD27, cells of the CD4+ naive, central memory, regulatory and stem cell-like memory subsets were sorted. Study outcomes and limitations: Shortening that was moderate but significant affected the TCRB CDR3s of Type 1 diabetes patients in all four CD4+ subsets. A definitive answer on HLA type influencing TCRB rearrangement was not reached here.

TCRB transcripts that were expressed got sequenced, as all of the isolated RNA had been reverse transcribed. The table came from immunoSEQ multiplex PCR; TCRdb's copy has only in-frame clones and leaves some out. In the table there are hundreds of thousands of clones, around an eighth of which are singletons. The sample taken for sequencing was naive CD4+ T cells from blood. The source is a young man with type 1 diabetes. The rearrangement joins TRBV2 to TRBJ1-2, with D maybe TRBD1 (6 bases). This chain's CDR3 is CATGGGLNYGYTF. CDR3 sequence (DNA): TGTGCCACAGGTGGGGGCCTAAACTATGGCTACACCTTC.